The sample holds a few counts of the clone carrying this TCR beta chain. Germline V gene data show CDR1 as SGHKS and CDR2 as YYEKEE (reference sequence). CDR3 size: 14 residues. The V gene lost 0 bases and the J gene lost 5 bases, with 11 bases spanning the gap. This entry belongs to a study of kidney transplant recipient with SARS-CoV-2 infection. TCRdb re-called the reads with MiXCR, one entry per CDR3 protein. The table shows under 250,000 distinct CDR3 sequences, with 25% to 30% occurring only once. This TCR came from a male patient aged 25-45 years who had COVID-19 and was a kidney transplant recipient. Some of the T cells might come from the graft donor. V gene TRBV5-5 combines with J gene TRBJ1-2, with no clear D. This specimen was a blood sample, taken at baseline and between days 110 and 120 from a kidney transplant recipient. The CDR3 DNA follows: TGTGCCAGCAGCTTGGATGGGTTTGGGTATGGCTACACCTTC. As protein: CASSLDGFGYGYTF.